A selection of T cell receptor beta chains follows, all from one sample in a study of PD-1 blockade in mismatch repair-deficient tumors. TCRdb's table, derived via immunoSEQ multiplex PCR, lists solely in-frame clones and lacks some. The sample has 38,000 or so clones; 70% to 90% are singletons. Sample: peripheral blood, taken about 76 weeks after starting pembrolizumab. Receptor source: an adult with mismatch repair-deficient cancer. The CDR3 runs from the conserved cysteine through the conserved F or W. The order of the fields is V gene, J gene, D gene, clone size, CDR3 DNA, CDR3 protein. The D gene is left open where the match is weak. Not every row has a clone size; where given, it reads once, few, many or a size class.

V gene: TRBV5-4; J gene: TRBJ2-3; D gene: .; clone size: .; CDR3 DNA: TGTGCCAGCAGACCCCTCGTCACAGATACGCAGTATTTT; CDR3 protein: CASRPLVTDTQYF
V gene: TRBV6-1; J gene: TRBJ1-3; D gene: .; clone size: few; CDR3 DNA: TGTGCCAGCAGTGCAAGAGAGGGCTCTGGAAACACCATATATTTT; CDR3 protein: CASSAREGSGNTIYF
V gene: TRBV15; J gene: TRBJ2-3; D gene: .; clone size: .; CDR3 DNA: TGTGCCACCAGCACACGAGGCGCAGATACGCAGTATTTT; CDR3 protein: CATSTRGADTQYF
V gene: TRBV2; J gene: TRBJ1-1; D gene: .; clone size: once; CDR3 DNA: TGTGCCAGCAGAACAGGGACGAACACTGAAGCTTTCTTT; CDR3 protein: CASRTGTNTEAFF
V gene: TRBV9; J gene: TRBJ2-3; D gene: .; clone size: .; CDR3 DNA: TGTGCCAGCAGCATTGAACTACGCACAGATACGCAGTATTTT; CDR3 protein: CASSIELRTDTQYF
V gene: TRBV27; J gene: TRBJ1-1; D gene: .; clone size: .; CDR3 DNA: TGTGCCAGCAATTCCCCAGGGGACACTGAAGCTTTCTTT; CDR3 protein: CASNSPGDTEAFF
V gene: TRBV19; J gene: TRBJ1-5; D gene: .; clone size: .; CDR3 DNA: TGTGCCAGTAGTATAGATTCGGAGGGACATGATAGCAATCAGCCCCAGCATTTT; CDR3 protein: CASSIDSEGHDSNQPQHF
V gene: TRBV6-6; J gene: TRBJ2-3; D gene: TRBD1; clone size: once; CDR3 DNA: TGTGCCAGCAGTAAGACAGGGATGAGCACAGATACGCAGTATTTT; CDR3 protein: CASSKTGMSTDTQYF
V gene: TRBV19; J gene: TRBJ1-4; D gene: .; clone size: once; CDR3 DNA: TGTGCCAGTAGATATTCCCCGGCAACTAATGAAAAACTGTTTTTT; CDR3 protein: CASRYSPATNEKLFF
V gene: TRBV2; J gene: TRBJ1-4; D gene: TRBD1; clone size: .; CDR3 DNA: TGTGCCAGCAGTGAGGGGACAGGAGTAACTCATGAAAAACTGTTTTTT; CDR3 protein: CASSEGTGVTHEKLFF
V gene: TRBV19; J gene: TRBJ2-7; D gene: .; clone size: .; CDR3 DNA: TGTGCCAGTAGTATATCAACAGGTTCTAGGGGAGAGCAGTACTTC; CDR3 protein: CASSISTGSRGEQYF
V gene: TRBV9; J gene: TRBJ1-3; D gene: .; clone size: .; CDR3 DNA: TGTGCCAGCAGCCCCCAGGGGATCTCTGGAAACACCATATATTTT; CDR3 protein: CASSPQGISGNTIYF
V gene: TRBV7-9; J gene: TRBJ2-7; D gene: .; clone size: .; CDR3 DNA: TGTGCCAGCAGCTTTGTAGGAATCCCGGCCTACGAGCAGTACTTC; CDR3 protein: CASSFVGIPAYEQYF
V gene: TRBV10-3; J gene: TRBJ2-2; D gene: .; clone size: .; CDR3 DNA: TGTGCCATCAGTGAGACACGGGAGCTGTTTTTT; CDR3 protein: CAISETRELFF
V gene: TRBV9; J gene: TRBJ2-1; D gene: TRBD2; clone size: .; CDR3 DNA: TGTGCCAGCAGCGTGGCTAGCGGGAACTATGAGCAGTTCTTC; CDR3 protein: CASSVASGNYEQFF
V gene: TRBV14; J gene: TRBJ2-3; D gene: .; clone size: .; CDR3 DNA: TGTGCCAGCAGCCAAGGGGTGGTTACGCAGTATTTT; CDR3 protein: CASSQGVVTQYF
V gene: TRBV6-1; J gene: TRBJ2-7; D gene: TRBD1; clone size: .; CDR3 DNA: TGTGCCAGCAGTGAAAGGGACAGGGGAGTAGACGAGCAGTACTTC; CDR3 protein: CASSERDRGVDEQYF
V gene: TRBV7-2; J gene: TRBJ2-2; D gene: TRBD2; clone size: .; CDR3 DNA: TGTGCCAGCAGTCCCGCGGGAGTGGGGCATCGGAACACCGGGGAGCTGTTTTTT; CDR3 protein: CASSPAGVGHRNTGELFF
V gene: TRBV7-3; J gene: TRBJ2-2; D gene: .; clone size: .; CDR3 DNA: TGTGCCAGCAGCCTAGCTAGGACCGGGGAGCTGTTTTTT; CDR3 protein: CASSLARTGELFF
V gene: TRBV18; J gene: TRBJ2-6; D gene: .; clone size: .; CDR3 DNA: TGTGCCAGCTCACCGACTTCGGGGAGACGGTCTGGGGCCAACGTCCTGACTTTC; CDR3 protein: CASSPTSGRRSGANVLTF
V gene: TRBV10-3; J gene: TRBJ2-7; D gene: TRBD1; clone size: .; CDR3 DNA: TGTGCCATCAGTGACGGACAGGGGGGTTACGAGCAGTACTTC; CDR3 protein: CAISDGQGGYEQYF
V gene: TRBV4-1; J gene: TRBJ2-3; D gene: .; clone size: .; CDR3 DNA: TGCGCCAGCAGCCAAGAACTAGGTTCTTTAAGCACAGATACGCAGTATTTT; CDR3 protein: CASSQELGSLSTDTQYF
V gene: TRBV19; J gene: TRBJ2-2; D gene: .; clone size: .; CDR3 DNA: TGTGCCAGTAGTAGGGAGAGGGGAGCCGGGGAGCTGTTTTTT; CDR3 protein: CASSRERGAGELFF
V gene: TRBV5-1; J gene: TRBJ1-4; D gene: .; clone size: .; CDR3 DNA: TGCGCCAGCAGATGGTTGCTTGGTGAAAAACTGTTTTTT; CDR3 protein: CASRWLLGEKLFF
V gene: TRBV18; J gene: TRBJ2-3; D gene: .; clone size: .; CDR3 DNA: TGTGCCAGCTCACCACCGATAAGGGATACGCAGTATTTT; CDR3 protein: CASSPPIRDTQYF
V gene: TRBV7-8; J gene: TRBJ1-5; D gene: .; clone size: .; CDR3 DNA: TGTGCCAGCAGCTTAGGTATGGCCGCCGTTCAGGGCAATCAGCCCCAGCATTTT; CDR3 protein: CASSLGMAAVQGNQPQHF
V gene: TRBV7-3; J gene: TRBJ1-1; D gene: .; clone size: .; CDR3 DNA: TGTGCCAGCAGCTTCCGGAGGGGAGGGAACACTGAAGCTTTCTTT; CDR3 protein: CASSFRRGGNTEAFF
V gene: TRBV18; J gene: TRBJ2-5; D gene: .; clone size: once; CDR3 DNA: TGTGCCAGCTCACCAATCCCGCAAGAGACCCAGTACTTC; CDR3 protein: CASSPIPQETQYF
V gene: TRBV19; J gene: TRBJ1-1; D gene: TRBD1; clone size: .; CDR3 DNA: TGTGCCAGTAGTAGACGAGTAGGAGGGGGCGCAACTGAAGCTTTCTTT; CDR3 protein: CASSRRVGGGATEAFF
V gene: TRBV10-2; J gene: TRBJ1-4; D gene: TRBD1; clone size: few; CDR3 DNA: TGCGCCAGCTTAGGAGGTCCAGGGGGAAATGAAAAACTGTTTTTT; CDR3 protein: CASLGGPGGNEKLFF
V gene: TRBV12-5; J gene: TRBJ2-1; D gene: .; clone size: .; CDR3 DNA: TGTGCTAGTGGTTTGGTAGAGACAAAGGGTGAGCAGTTCTTC; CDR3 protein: CASGLVETKGEQFF
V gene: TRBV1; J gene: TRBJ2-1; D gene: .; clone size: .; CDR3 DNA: TGCACCAGCAGCCAAGTTTATGGCGGGAGGGAAAACTCCTACAATGAGCAGTTCTTC; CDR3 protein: CTSSQVYGGRENSYNEQFF
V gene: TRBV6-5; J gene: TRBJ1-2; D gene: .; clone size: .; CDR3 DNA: TGTGCCAGCAGTGATCGGTCCTATGGCTACACCTTC; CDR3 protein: CASSDRSYGYTF
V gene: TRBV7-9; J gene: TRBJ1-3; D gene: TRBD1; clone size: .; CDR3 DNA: TGTGCCAGCACAGGGGGCTCTGGAAACACCATATATTTT; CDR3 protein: CASTGGSGNTIYF
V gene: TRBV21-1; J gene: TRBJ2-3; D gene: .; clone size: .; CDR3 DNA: TGTGCCAGCAGCAAAGAAGCGCGGGGGGTAAATACGCAGTATTTT; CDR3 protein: CASSKEARGVNTQYF
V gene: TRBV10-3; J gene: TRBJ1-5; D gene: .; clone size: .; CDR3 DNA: TGTGCCATCAGCCCGGGACGGGGAGGTCAGCCCCAGCATTTT; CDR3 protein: CAISPGRGGQPQHF
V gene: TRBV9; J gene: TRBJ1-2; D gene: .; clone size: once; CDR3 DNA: TGTGCCAGCAGACGAGGGATACGGGCTTTAGGCTACACCTTC; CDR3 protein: CASRRGIRALGYTF
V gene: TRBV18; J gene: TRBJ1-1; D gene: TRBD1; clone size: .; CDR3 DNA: TGTGCCAGCTCACTAACACAGGGGGCGGACACTGAAGCTTTCTTT; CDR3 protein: CASSLTQGADTEAFF
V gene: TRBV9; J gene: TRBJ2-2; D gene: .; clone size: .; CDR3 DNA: TGTGCCAGCAGCGTAGAAGTCGCCGACGGATATGACACCGGGGAGCTGTTTTTT; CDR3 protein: CASSVEVADGYDTGELFF
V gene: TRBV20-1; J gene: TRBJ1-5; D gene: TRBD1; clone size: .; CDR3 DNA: TGCAGTGCCGGGACAGATCAGCCCCAGCATTTT; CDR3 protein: CSAGTDQPQHF
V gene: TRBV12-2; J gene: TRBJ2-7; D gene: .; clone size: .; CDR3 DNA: TGTGCCTCGTCGGGCAGGGGCTGCGAGCAGTACTTC; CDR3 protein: CASSGRGCEQYF
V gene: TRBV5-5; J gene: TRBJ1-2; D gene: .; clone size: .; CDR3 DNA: TGTGCCAGCAGCTTGGTTCCGGGGGCCGGCTATGGCTACACCTTC; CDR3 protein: CASSLVPGAGYGYTF
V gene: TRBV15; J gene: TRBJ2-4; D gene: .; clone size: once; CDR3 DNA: TGTGCCACCAGCAGAGCTGTCCGGGACGTCAAAAACATTCAGTACTTC; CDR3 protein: CATSRAVRDVKNIQYF
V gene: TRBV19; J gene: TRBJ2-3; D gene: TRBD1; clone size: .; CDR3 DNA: TGTGCCAGTAGTATTCCGGGACAGAGCACAGATACGCAGTATTTT; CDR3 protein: CASSIPGQSTDTQYF
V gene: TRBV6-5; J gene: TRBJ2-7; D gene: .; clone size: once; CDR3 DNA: TGTGCCAGCAGTTACTCTGACAGGTCATACGAGCAGTACTTC; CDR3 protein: CASSYSDRSYEQYF
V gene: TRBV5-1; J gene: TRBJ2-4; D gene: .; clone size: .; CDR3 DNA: TGCGCCAGCAGCTTCGGGGGGCTAGGAAACATTCAGTACTTC; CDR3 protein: CASSFGGLGNIQYF
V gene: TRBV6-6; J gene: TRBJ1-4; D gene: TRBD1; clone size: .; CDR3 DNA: TGTGCCAGCGGTCCGGGACAGGGAGGCCGAAATGAAAAACTGTTTTTT; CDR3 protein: CASGPGQGGRNEKLFF
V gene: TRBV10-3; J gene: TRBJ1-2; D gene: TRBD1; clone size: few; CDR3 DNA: TGTGCCATCAGCCGGGAAGGGGGCATTAGTGGCTACACCTTC; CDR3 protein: CAISREGGISGYTF
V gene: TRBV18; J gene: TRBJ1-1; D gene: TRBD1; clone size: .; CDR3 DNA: TGTGCCAGCTCCACCGAGACAGGGGCGCGGACTGAAGCTTTCTTT; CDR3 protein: CASSTETGARTEAFF
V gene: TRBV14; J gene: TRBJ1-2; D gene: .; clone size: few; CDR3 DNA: TGTGCCAGCAGCGGAGACGGGACGTATGGCTACACCTTC; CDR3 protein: CASSGDGTYGYTF